This entry features one T cell receptor (beta chain) sequence. Its antigen remains unidentified. The CDR3 spans 14 residues. Trimming removed 2 bases from V and 2 bases from J, with 9 bases in between. The data are from a study of CD8 T cells in ankylosing spondylitis. Findings of the study overall: It appeared that ankylosing spondylitis blood was characterized by a TCR beta motif of fewer than 10 highly homologous variants.

TCRdb used MiXCR to reprocess the 5' RACE reads, holding one entry per CDR3 protein. The sample has a few hundred thousand distinct CDR3 sequences; approximately 20% are singletons. This receptor was obtained from a male donor with ankylosing spondylitis or in good health (not recorded which). The sequencing sample was made of blood, either unsorted or a sorted T cell fraction (not recorded which). V gene TRBV12-3 or TRBV12-4 combines with J gene TRBJ2-5; D is unclear. Here the CDR3 DNA reads TGTGCCAGCAGTTTAAGGGTGCCTCAAGAGACCCAGTACTTC. As protein: CASSLRVPQETQYF.